This TCR beta chain emerged from a study of CD4 and CD8 cells across lung adenocarcinoma regions. TCRdb analysed the PCR reads with MiXCR anew, one entry per CDR3 protein. The table lists fewer than 20,000 distinct CDR3 sequences, approximately 47% of them singletons. The patients had localized lung adenocarcinoma, a non-small cell subtype. This TCR derives from a female donor with lung adenocarcinoma. The CD4 and CD8 labels of this study may be unreliable. The sequenced material came from CD8+ T cells from the center of a lung tumor.

CDR3 coding DNA: TGCGCCAGCAGCCTGGCGGCGAACACCGGGGAGCTGTTTTTT. It codes for CASSLAANTGELFF. The gene calls are TRBV4-3 and TRBJ2-2; D unclear. The CDR3 runs to 14 residues. V lost 4 bases and J lost 0, with 6 bases in between. Germline V lookup: CDR1 LGHNA, CDR2 YSLEER.